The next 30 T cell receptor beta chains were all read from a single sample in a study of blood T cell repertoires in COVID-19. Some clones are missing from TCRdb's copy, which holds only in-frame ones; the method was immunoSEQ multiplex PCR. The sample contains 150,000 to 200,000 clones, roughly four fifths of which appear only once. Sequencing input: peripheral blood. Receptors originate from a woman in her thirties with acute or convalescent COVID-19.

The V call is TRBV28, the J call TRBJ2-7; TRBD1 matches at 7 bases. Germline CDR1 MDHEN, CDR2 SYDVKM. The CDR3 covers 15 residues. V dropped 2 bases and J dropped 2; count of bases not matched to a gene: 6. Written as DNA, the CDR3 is TGTGCCAGCAGTTTAGTGCAGGGGGTTACCTACGAGCAGTACTTC. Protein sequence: CASSLVQGVTYEQYF.

The CDR3 protein is CASSVLLQGSTEAFF. The DNA for the CDR3 is TGTGCCAGCAGCGTACTCCTCCAGGGAAGTACTGAAGCTTTCTTT. V is TRBV9 and J is TRBJ1-1; weak D call: TRBD1 (5 bases). Germline values: CDR1 SGDLS, CDR2 YYNGEE. The CDR3 covers 15 residues. V shed 1 base and J shed 5 bases, with 15 bases lying between them.

The CDR3 region is CASSLFTGQETQYF. For the CDR3, the DNA is TGCGCCAGCAGCTTGTTCACAGGCCAAGAGACCCAGTACTTC. The chain recombines TRBV5-1 with TRBJ2-5; a weak D match, TRBD1 (5 bases). The V end lost 1 base, the J end lost 1 base, and 8 bases lay between the germline ends. The CDR3 runs to 14 residues. The germline CDR1 and CDR2 sequences are SGHRS and YFSETQ.

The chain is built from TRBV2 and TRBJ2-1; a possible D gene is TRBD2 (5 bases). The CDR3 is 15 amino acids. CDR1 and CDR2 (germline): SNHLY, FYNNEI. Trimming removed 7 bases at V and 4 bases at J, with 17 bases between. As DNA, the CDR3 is TGTGCCAGCACGGGCGGAGGTGGGATTTACAATGAGCAGTTCTTC. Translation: CASTGGGGIYNEQFF.

The CDR3: CASRLSGRSLTDTQYF. The CDR3 nucleotides read TGTGCCAGTAGGTTAAGCGGGAGATCACTCACAGATACGCAGTATTTT. The rearrangement uses TRBV19 and TRBJ2-3, with 8 bases fitting TRBD2. Per the germline V gene, CDR1 is LNHDA and CDR2 is SQIVND (reference sequence). V shed 6 bases and J 2 bases; nucleotides not matched to a gene: 10. This CDR3 has 16 residues.

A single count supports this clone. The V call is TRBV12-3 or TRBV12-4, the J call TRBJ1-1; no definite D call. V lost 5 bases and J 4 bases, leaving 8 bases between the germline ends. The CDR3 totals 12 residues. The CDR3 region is CASSPISTEAFF. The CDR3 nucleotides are TGTGCCAGCAGTCCCATTAGCACTGAAGCTTTCTTT.

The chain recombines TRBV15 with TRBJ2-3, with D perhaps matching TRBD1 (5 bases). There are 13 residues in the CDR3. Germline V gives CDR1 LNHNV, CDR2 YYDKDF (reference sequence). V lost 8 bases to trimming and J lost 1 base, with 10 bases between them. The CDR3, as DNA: TGTGCCACCCATGAAGGGGGCACAGATACGCAGTATTTT. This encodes CATHEGGTDTQYF.

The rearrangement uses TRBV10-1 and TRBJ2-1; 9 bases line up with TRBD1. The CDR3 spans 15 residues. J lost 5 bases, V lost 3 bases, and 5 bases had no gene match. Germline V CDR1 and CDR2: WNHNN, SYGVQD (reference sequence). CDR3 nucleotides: TGCGCCAGCAGTGAATTAGGGACAGGGCACAATGAGCAGTTCTTC. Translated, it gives CASSELGTGHNEQFF.

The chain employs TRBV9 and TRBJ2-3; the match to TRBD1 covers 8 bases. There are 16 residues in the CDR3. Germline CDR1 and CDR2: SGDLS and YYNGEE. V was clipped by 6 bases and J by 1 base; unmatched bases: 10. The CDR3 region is CASTFEPGQGTDTQYF. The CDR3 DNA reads TGTGCCAGCACCTTTGAGCCGGGACAGGGCACAGATACGCAGTATTTT.

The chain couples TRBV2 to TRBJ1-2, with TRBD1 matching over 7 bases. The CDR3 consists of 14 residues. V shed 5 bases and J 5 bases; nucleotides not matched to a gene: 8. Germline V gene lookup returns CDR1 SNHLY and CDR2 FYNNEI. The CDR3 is CASSRGQRAYGYTF. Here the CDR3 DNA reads TGTGCCAGCAGTAGGGGACAGAGAGCTTATGGCTACACCTTC.

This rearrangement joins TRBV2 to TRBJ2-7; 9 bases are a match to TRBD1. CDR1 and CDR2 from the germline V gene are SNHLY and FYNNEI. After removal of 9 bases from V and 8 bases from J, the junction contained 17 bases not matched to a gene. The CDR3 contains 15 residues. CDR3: CARGELQGASRKQYF. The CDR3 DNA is TGTGCCAGGGGCGAACTACAGGGGGCCTCCCGCAAGCAGTACTTC.

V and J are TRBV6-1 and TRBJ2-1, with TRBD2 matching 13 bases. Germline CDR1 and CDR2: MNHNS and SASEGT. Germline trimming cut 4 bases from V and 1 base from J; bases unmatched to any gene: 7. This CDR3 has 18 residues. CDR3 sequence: CASSGGTSGIRSYNEQFF. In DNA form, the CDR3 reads TGTGCCAGCAGTGGTGGGACTAGCGGGATTCGGTCCTACAATGAGCAGTTCTTC.

CDR3 loop: CASSPGLAGVDTQYF. The CDR3 coding sequence is TGCGCCAGCAGCCCAGGACTAGCGGGTGTAGATACGCAGTATTTT. This chain links TRBV5-1 with TRBJ2-3; TRBD2 matches at 11 bases. J was trimmed by 5 bases and V by 4 bases; bases with no gene match: 6. Germline values: CDR1 SGHRS, CDR2 YFSETQ. The length of the CDR3 is 15 residues.

The CDR3 bases are TGTGCCAGCAGCTTGGGACAGGGCTACACTGAAGCTTTCTTT. Translation gives CASSLGQGYTEAFF. The chain recombines TRBV5-4 with TRBJ1-1; TRBD1 agrees at 7 bases. The CDR3 is 14 residues long. Germline values: CDR1 SGHNT, CDR2 YYREEE (reference sequence). V lost 0 bases to trimming and J lost 3 bases; unmatched junction nucleotides: 2.

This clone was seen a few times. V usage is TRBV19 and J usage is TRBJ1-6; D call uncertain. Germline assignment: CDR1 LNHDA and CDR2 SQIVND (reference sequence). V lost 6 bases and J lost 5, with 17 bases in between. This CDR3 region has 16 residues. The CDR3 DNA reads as TGTGCCAGTAGCGCCCGTACCACTCGGGATAATTCACCCCTCCACTTT. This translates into CASSARTTRDNSPLHF.

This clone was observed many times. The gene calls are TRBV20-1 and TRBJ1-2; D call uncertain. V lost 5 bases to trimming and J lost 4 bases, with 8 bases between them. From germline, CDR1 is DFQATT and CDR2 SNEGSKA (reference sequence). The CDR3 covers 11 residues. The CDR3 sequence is CSADGVYGYTF. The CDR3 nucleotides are TGCAGTGCTGACGGAGTCTATGGCTACACCTTC.

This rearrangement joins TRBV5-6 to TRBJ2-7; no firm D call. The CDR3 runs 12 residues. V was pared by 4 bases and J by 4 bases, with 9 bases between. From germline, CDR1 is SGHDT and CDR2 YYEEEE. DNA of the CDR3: TGTGCCAGCAGCCGCGAGATGTACGAGCAGTACTTC. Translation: CASSREMYEQYF.

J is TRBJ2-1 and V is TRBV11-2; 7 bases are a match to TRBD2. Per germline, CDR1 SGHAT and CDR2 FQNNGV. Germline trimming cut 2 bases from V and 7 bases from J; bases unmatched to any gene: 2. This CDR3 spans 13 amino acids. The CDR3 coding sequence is TGTGCCAGCAGCTTACAGGGAGGGAATGAGCAGTTCTTC. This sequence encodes CASSLQGGNEQFF.

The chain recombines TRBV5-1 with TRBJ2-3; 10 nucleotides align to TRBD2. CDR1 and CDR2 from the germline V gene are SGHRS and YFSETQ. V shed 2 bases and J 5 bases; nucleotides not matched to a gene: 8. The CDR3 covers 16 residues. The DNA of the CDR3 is TGCGCCAGCAGCTTCCGCAGCGGGAGGGCCGGAGATACGCAGTATTTT. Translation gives CASSFRSGRAGDTQYF.

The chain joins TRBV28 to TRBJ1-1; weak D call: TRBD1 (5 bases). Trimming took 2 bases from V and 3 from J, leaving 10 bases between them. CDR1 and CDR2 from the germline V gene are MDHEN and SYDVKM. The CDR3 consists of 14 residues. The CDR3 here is CASSLQGGDTEAFF. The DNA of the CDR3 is TGTGCCAGCAGTTTACAGGGCGGGGACACTGAAGCTTTCTTT.

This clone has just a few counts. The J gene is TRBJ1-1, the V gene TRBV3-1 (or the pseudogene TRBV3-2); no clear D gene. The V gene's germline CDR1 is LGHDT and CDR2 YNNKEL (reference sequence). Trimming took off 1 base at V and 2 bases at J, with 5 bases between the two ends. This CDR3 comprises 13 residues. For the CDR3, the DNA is TGTGCCAGCAGCCAAGTTCTCAACACTGAAGCTTTCTTT. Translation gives CASSQVLNTEAFF.

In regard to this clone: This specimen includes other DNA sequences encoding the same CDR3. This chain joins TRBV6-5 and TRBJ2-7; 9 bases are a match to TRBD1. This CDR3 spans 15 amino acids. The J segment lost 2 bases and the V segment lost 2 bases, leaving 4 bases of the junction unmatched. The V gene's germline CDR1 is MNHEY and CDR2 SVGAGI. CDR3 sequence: CASSYRGQGTYEQYF. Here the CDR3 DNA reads TGTGCCAGCAGTTACAGGGGACAGGGAACCTACGAGCAGTACTTC.

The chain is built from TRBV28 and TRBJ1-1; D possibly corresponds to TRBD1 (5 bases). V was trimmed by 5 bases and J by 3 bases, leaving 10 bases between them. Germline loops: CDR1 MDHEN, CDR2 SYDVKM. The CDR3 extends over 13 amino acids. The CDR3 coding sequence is TGTGCCAGCAGTCCACCGGGGGACACTGAAGCTTTCTTT. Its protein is CASSPPGDTEAFF.

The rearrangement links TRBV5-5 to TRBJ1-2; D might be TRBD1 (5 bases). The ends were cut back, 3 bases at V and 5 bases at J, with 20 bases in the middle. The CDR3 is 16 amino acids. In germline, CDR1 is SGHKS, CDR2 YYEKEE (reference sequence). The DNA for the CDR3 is TGTGCCAGCAGCTACAGATCCGGGACGGAGGGTTATGGCTACACCTTC. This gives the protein CASSYRSGTEGYGYTF.

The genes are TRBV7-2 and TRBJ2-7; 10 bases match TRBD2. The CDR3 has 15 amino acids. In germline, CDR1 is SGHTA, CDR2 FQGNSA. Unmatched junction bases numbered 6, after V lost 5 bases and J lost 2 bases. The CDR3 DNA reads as TGTGCCAGCAGCCAGACTAGCGGGCCGACCTACGAGCAGTACTTC. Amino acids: CASSQTSGPTYEQYF.

CDR3 residues: CASSDPRGFLGRQGLNQPQHF. The CDR3 DNA is TGTGCCAGCAGTGACCCGAGGGGTTTTTTAGGGAGACAGGGGCTCAATCAGCCCCAGCATTTT. The gene calls are TRBV6-4 and TRBJ1-5, with 8 bases identical to TRBD1. The CDR3 is 21 amino acids. From germline, CDR1 is MRHNA and CDR2 SNTAGT. V was pared by 2 bases and J by 3 bases, with 21 bases of the junction left unmatched.

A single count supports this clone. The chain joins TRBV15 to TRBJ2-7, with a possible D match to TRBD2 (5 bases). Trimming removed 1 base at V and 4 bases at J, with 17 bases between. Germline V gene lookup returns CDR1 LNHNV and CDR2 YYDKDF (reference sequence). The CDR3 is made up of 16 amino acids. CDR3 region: CATSRGWGDFSYEQYF. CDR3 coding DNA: TGTGCCACCAGCAGAGGATGGGGAGACTTTAGTTACGAGCAGTACTTC.

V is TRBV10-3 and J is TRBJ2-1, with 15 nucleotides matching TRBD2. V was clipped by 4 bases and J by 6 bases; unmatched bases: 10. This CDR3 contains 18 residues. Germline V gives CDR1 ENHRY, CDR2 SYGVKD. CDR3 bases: TGTGCCATCAGTGGATTGGGACTAGCGGGAGGAATGTTCAATGAGCAGTTCTTC. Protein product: CAISGLGLAGGMFNEQFF.

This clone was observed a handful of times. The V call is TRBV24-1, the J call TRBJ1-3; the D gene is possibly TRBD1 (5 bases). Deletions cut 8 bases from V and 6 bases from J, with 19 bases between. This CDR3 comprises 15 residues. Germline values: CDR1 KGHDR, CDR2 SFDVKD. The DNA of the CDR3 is TGTGCCACCATCCGCCCGGACACTCTTGTAAACACCATATATTTT. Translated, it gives CATIRPDTLVNTIYF.

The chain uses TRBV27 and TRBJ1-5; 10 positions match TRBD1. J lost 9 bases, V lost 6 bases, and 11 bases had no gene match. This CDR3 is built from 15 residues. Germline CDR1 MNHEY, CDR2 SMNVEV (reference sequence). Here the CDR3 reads CASRDRGLPRAPQHF. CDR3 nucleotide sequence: TGTGCCAGCAGAGACAGGGGGCTCCCGCGGGCGCCCCAGCATTTT.